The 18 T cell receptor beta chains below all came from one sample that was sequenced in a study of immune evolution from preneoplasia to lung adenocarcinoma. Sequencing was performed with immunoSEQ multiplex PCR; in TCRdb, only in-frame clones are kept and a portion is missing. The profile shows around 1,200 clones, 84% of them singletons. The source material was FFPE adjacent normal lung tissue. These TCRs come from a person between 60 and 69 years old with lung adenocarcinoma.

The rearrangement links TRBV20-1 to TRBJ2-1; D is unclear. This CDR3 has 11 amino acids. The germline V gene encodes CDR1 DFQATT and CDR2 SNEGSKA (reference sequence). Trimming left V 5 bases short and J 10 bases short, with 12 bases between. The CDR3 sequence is CSAPLAREQFF. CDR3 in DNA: TGCAGTGCTCCGTTAGCCAGAGAGCAGTTCTTC.

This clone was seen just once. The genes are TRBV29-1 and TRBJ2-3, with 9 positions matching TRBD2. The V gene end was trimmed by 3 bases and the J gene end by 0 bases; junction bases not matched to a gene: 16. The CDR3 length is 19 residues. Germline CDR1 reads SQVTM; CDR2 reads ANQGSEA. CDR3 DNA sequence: TGCAGCGTTGATTTTTTTCCAGCCATTACTAGCGGGAGCACAGATACGCAGTATTTT. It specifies CSVDFFPAITSGSTDTQYF.

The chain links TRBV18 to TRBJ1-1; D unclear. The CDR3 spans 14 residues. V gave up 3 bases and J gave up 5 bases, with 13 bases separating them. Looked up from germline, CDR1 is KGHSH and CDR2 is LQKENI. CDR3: CASSPDRRGTEAFF. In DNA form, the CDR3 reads TGTGCCAGCTCACCCGATCGTCGGGGAACTGAAGCTTTCTTT.

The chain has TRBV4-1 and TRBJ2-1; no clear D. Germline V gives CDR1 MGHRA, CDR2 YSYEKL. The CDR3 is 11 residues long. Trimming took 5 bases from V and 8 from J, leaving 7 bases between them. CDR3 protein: CASSSPDEQFF. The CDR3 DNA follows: TGCGCCAGCAGCTCCCCGGATGAGCAGTTCTTC.

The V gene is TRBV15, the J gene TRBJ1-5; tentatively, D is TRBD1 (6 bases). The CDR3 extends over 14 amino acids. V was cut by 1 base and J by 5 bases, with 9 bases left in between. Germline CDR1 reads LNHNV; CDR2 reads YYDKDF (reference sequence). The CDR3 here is CATSRVQGDQPQHF. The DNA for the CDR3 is TGTGCCACCAGCAGAGTACAGGGAGATCAGCCCCAGCATTTT.

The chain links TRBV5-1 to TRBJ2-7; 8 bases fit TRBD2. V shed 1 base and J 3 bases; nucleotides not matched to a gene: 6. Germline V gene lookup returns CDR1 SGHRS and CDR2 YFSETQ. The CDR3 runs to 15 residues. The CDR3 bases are TGCGCCAGCAGCTTGACTAGCGGATCCTACTACGAGCAGTACTTC. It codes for CASSLTSGSYYEQYF.

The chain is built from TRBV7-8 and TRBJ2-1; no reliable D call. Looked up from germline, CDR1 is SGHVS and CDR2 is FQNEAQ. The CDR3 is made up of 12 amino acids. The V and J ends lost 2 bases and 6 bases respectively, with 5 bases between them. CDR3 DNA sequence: TGTGCCAGCAGCTTACGGGCCAATGAGCAGTTCTTC. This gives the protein CASSLRANEQFF.

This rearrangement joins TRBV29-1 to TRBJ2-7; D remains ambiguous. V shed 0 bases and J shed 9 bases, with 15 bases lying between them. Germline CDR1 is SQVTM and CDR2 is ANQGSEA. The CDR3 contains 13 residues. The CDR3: CSVEDYEGAWQYF. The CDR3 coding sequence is TGCAGCGTTGAAGACTACGAAGGCGCTTGGCAGTACTTC.

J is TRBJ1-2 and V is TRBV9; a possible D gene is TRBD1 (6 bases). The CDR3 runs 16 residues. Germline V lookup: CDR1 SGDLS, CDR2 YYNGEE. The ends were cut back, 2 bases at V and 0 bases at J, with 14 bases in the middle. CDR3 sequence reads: CASSVTQDRPNYGYTF. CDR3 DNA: TGTGCCAGCAGCGTTACTCAAGACAGGCCTAACTATGGCTACACCTTC.

DNA for the CDR3: TGCAGTGCTAGAGTCGCTGAAAAACTGTTTTTT. This codes for CSARVAEKLFF. This chain connects TRBV20-1 to TRBJ1-4, with no clear D. From germline, CDR1 is DFQATT and CDR2 SNEGSKA (reference sequence). The CDR3 runs to 11 residues. The ends were cut back, 1 base at V and 7 bases at J, with 4 bases in the middle.

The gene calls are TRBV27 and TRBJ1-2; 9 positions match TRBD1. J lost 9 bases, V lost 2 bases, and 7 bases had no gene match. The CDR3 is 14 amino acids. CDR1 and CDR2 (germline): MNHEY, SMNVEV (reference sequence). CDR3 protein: CASSLRGQGERYTF. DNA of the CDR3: TGTGCCAGCAGTTTAAGGGGACAGGGAGAACGCTACACCTTC.

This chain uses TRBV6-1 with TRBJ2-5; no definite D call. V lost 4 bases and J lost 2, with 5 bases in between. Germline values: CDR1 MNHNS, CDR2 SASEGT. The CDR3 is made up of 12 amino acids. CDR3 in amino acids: CASSVQQETQYF. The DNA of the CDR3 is TGTGCCAGCAGTGTACAGCAAGAGACCCAGTACTTC.

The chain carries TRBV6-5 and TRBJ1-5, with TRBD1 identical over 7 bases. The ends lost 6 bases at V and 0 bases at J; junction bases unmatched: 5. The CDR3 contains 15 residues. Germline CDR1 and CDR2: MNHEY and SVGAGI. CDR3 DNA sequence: TGTGCCAGCAGACCCACAGGGGATAGCAATCAGCCCCAGCATTTT. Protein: CASRPTGDSNQPQHF.

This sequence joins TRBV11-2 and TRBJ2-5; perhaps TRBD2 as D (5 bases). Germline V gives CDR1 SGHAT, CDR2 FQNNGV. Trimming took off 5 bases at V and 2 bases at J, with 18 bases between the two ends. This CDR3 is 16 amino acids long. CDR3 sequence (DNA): TGTGCCAGCAGCCCACGGGGTGTATCATTACAAGAGACCCAGTACTTC. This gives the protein CASSPRGVSLQETQYF.

CDR3 residues: CASSTGPTYEQYF. The CDR3, as DNA: TGCGCCAGCAGCACAGGGCCGACCTACGAGCAGTACTTC. The genes are TRBV5-1 and TRBJ2-7; maybe TRBD1 (6 bases). Germline loops: CDR1 SGHRS, CDR2 YFSETQ. The length of the CDR3 is 13 residues. Between the trimmed V and J ends, which lost 4 bases and 2 bases, there was a span of 10 bases.

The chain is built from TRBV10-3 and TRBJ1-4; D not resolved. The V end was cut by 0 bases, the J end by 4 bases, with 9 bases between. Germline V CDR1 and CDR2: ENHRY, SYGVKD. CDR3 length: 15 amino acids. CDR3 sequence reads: CAISESTRVNEKLFF. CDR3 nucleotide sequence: TGTGCCATCAGTGAGTCGACAAGGGTTAATGAAAAACTGTTTTTT.

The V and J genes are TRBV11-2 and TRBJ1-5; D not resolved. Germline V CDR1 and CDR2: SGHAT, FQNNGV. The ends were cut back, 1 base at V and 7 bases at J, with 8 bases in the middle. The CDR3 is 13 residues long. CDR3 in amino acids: CASSLASGQPQHF. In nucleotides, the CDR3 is TGTGCCAGCAGCTTAGCCTCAGGCCAGCCCCAGCATTTT. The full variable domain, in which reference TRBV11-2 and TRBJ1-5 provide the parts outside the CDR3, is EAGVAQSPRYKIIEKRQSVAFWCNPISGHATLYWYQQILGQGPKLLIQFQNNGVVDDSQLPKDRFSAERLKGVDSTLKIQPAKLEDSAVYLCASSLASGQPQHFGDGTRLSIL.

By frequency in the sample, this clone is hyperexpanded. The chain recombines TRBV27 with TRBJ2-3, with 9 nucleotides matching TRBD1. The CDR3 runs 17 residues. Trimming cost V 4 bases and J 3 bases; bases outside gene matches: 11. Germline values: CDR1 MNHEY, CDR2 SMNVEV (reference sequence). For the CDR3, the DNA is TGTGCCAGCAGTTCCCGGGGACAGGGAGACGGAACAGATACGCAGTATTTT. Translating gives CASSSRGQGDGTDTQYF.